A single sample gave rise to the 2 T cell receptor beta chains below, sequenced in a study of cytomegalovirus exposure and HLA in healthy donors. The study ran its PCR with 60 Vbeta and 13 Jbeta primers. Only in-frame clones appear in the TCRdb table, and some are missing; sequencing was by immunoSEQ multiplex PCR. Among approximately 140,000 clones, around 78% were seen once, and the ten largest hold over 2.5%. Sequenced sample: PBMCs. The receptors originated from a male donor in good health and CMV-seronegative.

The V call is TRBV12-5, the J call TRBJ2-7; D gene unclear. This CDR3 region has 13 residues. Trimming stripped 2 bases from V and 6 bases from J, with 11 bases between. CDR1 is LGHNT, CDR2 FRNRAP, per germline. The DNA for the CDR3 is TGTGCTAGTGGTTTGCCTCGGTCCGGCGAGCAGTACTTC. Amino acids: CASGLPRSGEQYF.

The genes are TRBV7-3 and TRBJ2-1; 13 bases map to TRBD2. Germline CDR1 reads SGHTA; CDR2 reads FQGTGA. The CDR3 spans 16 residues. After removal of 5 bases from V and 0 bases from J, the junction contained 1 base not matched to a gene. CDR3 sequence (DNA): TGTGCCAGCAGCCGGACTAGCGGGAGCTCCTACAATGAGCAGTTCTTC. This sequence encodes CASSRTSGSSYNEQFF.